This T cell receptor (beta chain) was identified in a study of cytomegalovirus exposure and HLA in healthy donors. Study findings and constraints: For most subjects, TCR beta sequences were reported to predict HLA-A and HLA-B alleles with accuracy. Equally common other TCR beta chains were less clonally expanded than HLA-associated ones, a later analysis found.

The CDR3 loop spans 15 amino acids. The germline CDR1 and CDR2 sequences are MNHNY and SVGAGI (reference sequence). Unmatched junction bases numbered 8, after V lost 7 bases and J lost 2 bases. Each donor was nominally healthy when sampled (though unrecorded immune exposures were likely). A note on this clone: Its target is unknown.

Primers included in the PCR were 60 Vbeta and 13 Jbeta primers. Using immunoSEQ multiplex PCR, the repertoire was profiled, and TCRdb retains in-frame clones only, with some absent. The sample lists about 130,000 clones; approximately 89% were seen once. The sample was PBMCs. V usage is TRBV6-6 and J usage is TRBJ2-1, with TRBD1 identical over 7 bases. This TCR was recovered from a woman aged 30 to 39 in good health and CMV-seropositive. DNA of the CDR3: TGTGCCAGCAAAATACAGGGGACAGCCTACAATGAGCAGTTCTTC. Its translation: CASKIQGTAYNEQFF.